The 7 T cell receptor beta chains given below trace back to one sample, sequenced in a study of shared clonotypes between healthy human individuals. TCRdb's table, derived via immunoSEQ multiplex PCR, lists solely in-frame clones and lacks some. The sample lists roughly 1,500,000 clones, 98% occurring once. The material sequenced was naive CD4+ T cells sorted from blood. Noted subset: CD45RA+ positively selected. Source of these receptors: a man under 40 in good health.

The chain carries TRBV18 and TRBJ2-3, with 12 bases lining up with TRBD2. V lost 3 bases to trimming and J lost 4 bases; unmatched junction nucleotides: 5. The CDR3 spans 16 residues. Per the germline V gene, CDR1 is KGHSH and CDR2 is LQKENI. CDR3 loop: CASSPLAGGHPDTQYF. The DNA of the CDR3 is TGTGCCAGCTCACCCCTAGCGGGAGGGCACCCAGATACGCAGTATTTT.

The gene calls are TRBV27 and TRBJ2-3; 8 bases are a match to TRBD2. Germline V CDR1 and CDR2: MNHEY, SMNVEV (reference sequence). The CDR3 is 18 amino acids. V was pared by 1 base and J by 1 base, with 10 bases of the junction left unmatched. DNA of the CDR3: TGTGCCAGCAGTTTATACCCACAAGCGGGAGTGGGCACAGATACGCAGTATTTT. It translates to CASSLYPQAGVGTDTQYF.

The V and J genes are TRBV27 and TRBJ2-5; TRBD2 matches 10 bases. Germline assignment: CDR1 MNHEY and CDR2 SMNVEV (reference sequence). The CDR3 covers 21 residues. The ends lost 5 bases at V and 1 base at J; junction bases unmatched: 22. CDR3 nucleotides: TGTGCCAGCAGTCACCTAGGCGCCGGACTAGCGGCTAATCCCTCCCAAGAGACCCAGTACTTC. It is translated as CASSHLGAGLAANPSQETQYF.

This chain uses TRBV7-2 with TRBJ1-1; no reliable D call. Per germline, CDR1 SGHTA and CDR2 FQGNSA. The CDR3 extends over 13 amino acids. With 1 base removed from V and 4 bases from J, the gap between germline ends came to 7 bases. The CDR3 bases are TGTGCCAGCAGCTTAGTCGCGCCCACTGAAGCTTTCTTT. Its protein product is CASSLVAPTEAFF.

The genes are TRBV7-2 and TRBJ2-7; D is uncertain. The V end was cut by 4 bases, the J end by 4 bases, with 14 bases between. Germline CDR1 and CDR2: SGHTA and FQGNSA. The CDR3 runs 14 residues. The CDR3 DNA reads TGTGCCAGCAGCTACGGACCGACCCAATACGAGCAGTACTTC. It encodes CASSYGPTQYEQYF.

The chain employs TRBV7-9 and TRBJ2-2, with 9 bases fitting TRBD2. In germline, CDR1 is SEHNR, CDR2 FQNEAQ (reference sequence). This CDR3 comprises 15 residues. Trimming cost V 5 bases and J 4 bases; bases outside gene matches: 5. The CDR3 is CASSPRTSVTGELFF. The CDR3 DNA sequence: TGTGCCAGCAGCCCCCGGACTAGCGTCACCGGGGAGCTGTTTTTT.

CDR3 coding DNA: TGTGCCAGCAGCTTGAACAGGGCCACTTACAATGAGCAGTTCTTC. This encodes CASSLNRATYNEQFF. The genes are TRBV5-4 and TRBJ2-1, with D possibly matching TRBD1 (6 bases). The CDR3 length is 15 residues. CDR1 is SGHNT, CDR2 YYREEE, per germline (reference sequence). The ends were cut back, 1 base at V and 4 bases at J, with 12 bases in the middle.